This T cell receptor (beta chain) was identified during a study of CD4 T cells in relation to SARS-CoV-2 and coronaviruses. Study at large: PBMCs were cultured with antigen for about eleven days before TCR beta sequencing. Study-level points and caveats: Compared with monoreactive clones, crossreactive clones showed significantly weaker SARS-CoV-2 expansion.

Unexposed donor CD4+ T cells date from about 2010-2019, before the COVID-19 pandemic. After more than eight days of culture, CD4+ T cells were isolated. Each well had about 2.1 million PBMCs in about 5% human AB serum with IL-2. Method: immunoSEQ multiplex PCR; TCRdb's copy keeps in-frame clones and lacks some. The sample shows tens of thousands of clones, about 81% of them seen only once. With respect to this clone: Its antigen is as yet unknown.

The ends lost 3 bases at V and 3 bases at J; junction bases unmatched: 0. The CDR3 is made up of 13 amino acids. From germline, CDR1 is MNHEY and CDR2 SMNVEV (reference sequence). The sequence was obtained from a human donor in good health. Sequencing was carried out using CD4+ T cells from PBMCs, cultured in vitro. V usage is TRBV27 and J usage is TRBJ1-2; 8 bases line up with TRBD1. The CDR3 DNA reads TGTGCCAGCAGTTTGGGACAGGACTATGGCTACACCTTC. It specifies CASSLGQDYGYTF.